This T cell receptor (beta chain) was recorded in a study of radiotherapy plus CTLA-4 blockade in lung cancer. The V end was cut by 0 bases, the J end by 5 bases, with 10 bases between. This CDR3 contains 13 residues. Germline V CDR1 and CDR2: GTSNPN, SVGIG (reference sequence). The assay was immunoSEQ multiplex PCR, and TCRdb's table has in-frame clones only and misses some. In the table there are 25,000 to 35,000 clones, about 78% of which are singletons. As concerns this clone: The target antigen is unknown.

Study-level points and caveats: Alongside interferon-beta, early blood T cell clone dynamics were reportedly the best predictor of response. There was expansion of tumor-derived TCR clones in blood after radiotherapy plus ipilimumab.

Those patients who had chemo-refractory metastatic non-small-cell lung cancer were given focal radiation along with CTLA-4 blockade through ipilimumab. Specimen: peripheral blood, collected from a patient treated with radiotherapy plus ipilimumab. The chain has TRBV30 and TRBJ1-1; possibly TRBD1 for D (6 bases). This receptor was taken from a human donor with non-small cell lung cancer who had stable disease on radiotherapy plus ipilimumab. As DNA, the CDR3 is TGTGCCTGGAGTGTACTAGGGGGAACTGAAGCTTTCTTT. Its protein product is CAWSVLGGTEAFF.